These 28 T cell receptor beta chains were sequenced from one sample in a study of technical replicates of blood from several donors (dated by TCRdb to the late 2010s). Library generation was performed with the immunoSEQ multiplex PCR assay. Sourced from immuneACCESS, this table was stored by TCRdb with only in-frame sequences that have V and J called. A share of the clones is absent; for the studies checked, an unresolved V gene accounts for under half, and the remainder has no known explanation. This sample comprises 80,000 to 100,000 clones, about 96% of them detected only once. The ten largest make up more than 0.3% of the sample. Sequenced input: T cells isolated from PBMCs. These receptors were collected from a human donor in good health.

This CDR3 reads CASSYSGTGGNEQFF. CDR3 coding DNA: TGTGCCAGCAGTTACTCTGGAACAGGGGGCAATGAGCAGTTCTTC. The chain links TRBV6-6 to TRBJ2-1; 8 nucleotides agree with TRBD1. Per the germline V gene, CDR1 is MNHNY and CDR2 is SVGAGI (reference sequence). This CDR3 contains 15 residues. Germline trimming cut 0 bases from V and 6 bases from J; bases unmatched to any gene: 4.

The chain uses TRBV7-9 and TRBJ2-7; 9 bases agree with TRBD1. Trimming took 3 bases from V and 0 from J; bases not matched to a gene: 3. CDR1 SEHNR and CDR2 FQNEAQ come from the germline V gene (reference sequence). CDR3 length equals 15 residues. The CDR3 here is CASSFPGQGSYEQYF. The CDR3 region has the DNA TGTGCCAGCAGCTTTCCGGGACAGGGCTCCTACGAGCAGTACTTC.

This clone is a singleton in its sample. The J gene is TRBJ2-3, the V gene TRBV6-1; 13 bases map to TRBD2. With V trimmed by 2 bases and J by 9 bases, 5 bases remained unmatched. CDR1 MNHNS and CDR2 SASEGT come from the germline V gene. This CDR3 comprises 15 residues. The CDR3: CASSETGTSGVTQYF. The CDR3 DNA follows: TGTGCCAGCAGTGAAACCGGGACTAGCGGGGTGACGCAGTATTTT.

The chain combines TRBV19 with TRBJ1-2, with D perhaps TRBD1 (6 bases). The V gene's germline CDR1 is LNHDA and CDR2 SQIVND (reference sequence). Trimming pared 7 bases from V and 2 bases from J, leaving 14 bases between. The CDR3 length is 14 residues. The CDR3 coding sequence is TGTGCCAGTACCCCACAGGGTCGGAACTATGGCTACACCTTC. Translating gives CASTPQGRNYGYTF.

The chain links TRBV4-2 to TRBJ2-7; TRBD2 is a possible D gene (6 bases). The germline V gene encodes CDR1 LGHNA and CDR2 YNFKEQ. V was shortened by 4 bases and J by 0 bases, with 13 bases between the two germline ends. This CDR3 comprises 15 residues. CDR3 sequence reads: CASSPHRESSYEQYF. DNA of the CDR3: TGTGCCAGCAGCCCACACCGGGAGAGCTCCTACGAGCAGTACTTC.

The genes are TRBV9 and TRBJ2-3; 9 nucleotides align to TRBD2. Trimming removed 1 base from V and 3 bases from J; junction bases left unmatched: 6. CDR3 length equals 16 residues. CDR1 and CDR2 (germline): SGDLS, YYNGEE. This CDR3 is CASSVRLADYTDTQYF. The CDR3 DNA sequence: TGTGCCAGCAGCGTAAGACTAGCGGATTATACAGATACGCAGTATTTT.

This clone has a single count. V and J are TRBV2 and TRBJ2-5, with D possibly being TRBD2 (5 bases). The CDR3 spans 14 residues. The V and J ends lost 6 bases and 0 bases respectively, with 11 bases between them. Germline CDR1 reads SNHLY; CDR2 reads FYNNEI. The CDR3 coding sequence is TGTGCCAGCAGGGTTGACGGGGACCAAGAGACCCAGTACTTC. It translates to CASRVDGDQETQYF.

The chain is built from TRBV5-4 and TRBJ1-2; 7 nucleotides match TRBD1. Trimming at V came to 5 bases and at J to 5 bases, leaving 9 bases not matched to a gene. CDR1 and CDR2 (germline): SGHNT, YYREEE (reference sequence). CDR3 length equals 14 residues. The DNA of the CDR3 is TGTGCCAGCAGTTCCAGGACAGGAAAATATGGCTACACCTTC. Encoded protein: CASSSRTGKYGYTF.

This clone was counted once. The rearrangement links TRBV6-1 to TRBJ2-7; 14 bases are a match to TRBD2. Germline CDR1 MNHNS, CDR2 SASEGT. J was trimmed by 6 bases and V by 3 bases; bases with no gene match: 4. The CDR3 has 15 amino acids. CDR3 nucleotides: TGTGCCAGCAGTGATGGGGGACTAGCGGGAGTCGAGCAGTACTTC. Residues: CASSDGGLAGVEQYF.

The chain employs TRBV7-2 and TRBJ2-1, with a tentative D call TRBD1 (7 bases). The CDR3 extends over 15 amino acids. Trimming removed 7 bases from V and 7 bases from J, with 20 bases in between. CDR1 and CDR2 from the germline V gene are SGHTA and FQGNSA. The CDR3 loop is CASIQRGQGGNEQFF. The CDR3 DNA reads as TGTGCCAGCATCCAAAGGGGGCAGGGGGGAAATGAGCAGTTCTTC.

The genes are TRBV5-4 and TRBJ1-2, with TRBD1 matching over 9 bases. Germline values: CDR1 SGHNT, CDR2 YYREEE (reference sequence). This CDR3 is built from 15 residues. After removal of 0 bases from V and 6 bases from J, the junction contained 6 bases not matched to a gene. CDR3 loop: CASSLGDREVDGYTF. DNA for the CDR3: TGTGCCAGCAGCTTGGGGGACAGGGAAGTAGATGGCTACACCTTC.

This chain links TRBV10-3 with TRBJ1-4, with TRBD1 identical over 7 bases. The length of the CDR3 is 16 residues. J lost 5 bases, V lost 6 bases, and 12 bases had no gene match. Germline V gives CDR1 ENHRY, CDR2 SYGVKD. The CDR3 loop is CAISRKGAGTNEKLFF. The CDR3, as DNA: TGTGCCATCAGCCGAAAGGGGGCAGGAACGAATGAAAAACTGTTTTTT.

V and J are TRBV9 and TRBJ1-4; D possibly corresponds to TRBD1 (5 bases). Germline loops: CDR1 SGDLS, CDR2 YYNGEE. The CDR3 is 16 amino acids. Trimming removed 0 bases at V and 12 bases at J, with 21 bases between. CDR3 sequence: CASSVESSYRGEELFF. In DNA form, the CDR3 reads TGTGCCAGCAGCGTAGAGTCTAGTTATCGGGGGGAGGAACTGTTTTTT.

The chain recombines TRBV25-1 with TRBJ1-4; 8 nucleotides line up with TRBD1. J was trimmed by 7 bases and V by 8 bases; bases with no gene match: 9. The CDR3 covers 14 residues. Germline CDR1 reads MGHDK; CDR2 reads SYGVNS. CDR3 nucleotide sequence: TGTGCCAGCGGAACAGGGGGAGGGAGTGAAAAACTGTTTTTT. Protein: CASGTGGGSEKLFF.

This clone has only one observation. J is TRBJ2-6 and V is TRBV6-4; D remains unclear. This CDR3 contains 14 residues. Germline V gives CDR1 MRHNA, CDR2 SNTAGT. The V end lost 3 bases, the J end lost 0 bases, and 3 bases lay between the germline ends. CDR3 DNA: TGTGCCAGCAGTGAGAGCTCTGGGGCCAACGTCCTGACTTTC. Translating it yields CASSESSGANVLTF.

The rearrangement links TRBV6-5 to TRBJ2-1; possibly TRBD1 for D (7 bases). This CDR3 contains 15 residues. The V gene's germline CDR1 is MNHEY and CDR2 SVGAGI. V lost 6 bases and J 5 bases, leaving 17 bases between the germline ends. The CDR3, as DNA: TGTGCCAGCAGCAGTACTAGCAGGGGGGACAATGAGCAGTTCTTC. Translated: CASSSTSRGDNEQFF.

The gene calls are TRBV29-1 and TRBJ1-2; 9 bases fit TRBD1. V trimming: 6 bases; J trimming: 3 bases; junction bases outside the gene matches: 5. This CDR3 comprises 13 residues. The germline V gene encodes CDR1 SQVTM and CDR2 ANQGSEA. The CDR3 reads CSVSTGGDYGYTF. CDR3 DNA sequence: TGCAGCGTATCTACAGGGGGCGACTATGGCTACACCTTC. The whole variable domain, filled in from reference TRBV29-1 and TRBJ1-2, reads SAVISQKPSRDICQRGTSLTIQCQVDSQVTMMFWYRQQPGQSLTLIATANQGSEATYESGFVIDKFPISRPNLTFSTLTVSNMSPEDSSIYLCSVSTGGDYGYTFGSGTRLTVV.

About this clone itself: Other DNA sequences from this sample encode an identical CDR3 as well. V is TRBV6-5 and J is TRBJ2-1, with 12 positions matching TRBD2. With 4 bases clipped from V and 3 bases from J, the junction kept 1 base outside the gene matches. Germline CDR1 reads MNHEY; CDR2 reads SVGAGI. The CDR3 sequence is 15 residues long. The CDR3 nucleotides read TGTGCCAGCAGTTCACTAGCGGGAGGCTACAATGAGCAGTTCTTC. This translates into CASSSLAGGYNEQFF.

The genes are TRBV9 and TRBJ2-5; TRBD2 agrees at 14 bases. Germline CDR1 reads SGDLS; CDR2 reads YYNGEE. This CDR3 has 17 residues. The trim removed 4 bases at V and 4 bases at J, leaving 9 bases unmatched. The chain's CDR3 is CASSLGLAGGVLETQYF. DNA of the CDR3: TGTGCCAGCAGCCTCGGACTAGCGGGAGGAGTTTTAGAGACCCAGTACTTC.

This chain uses TRBV7-9 with TRBJ2-1, with unresolved D. CDR1 SEHNR and CDR2 FQNEAQ come from the germline V gene (reference sequence). The CDR3 length is 12 residues. V was pared by 2 bases and J by 6 bases, with 5 bases between. Here the CDR3 reads CASSLISNEQFF. CDR3 coding DNA: TGTGCCAGCAGCTTAATTAGCAATGAGCAGTTCTTC. Full variable domain (missing parts from reference TRBV7-9 and TRBJ2-1): DTGVSQNPRHKITKRGQNVTFRCDPISEHNRLYWYRQTLGQGPEFLTYFQNEAQLEKSRLLSDRFSAERPKGSFSTLEIQRTEQGDSAMYLCASSLISNEQFFGPGTRLTVL.

This sequence joins TRBV13 and TRBJ2-7; no clear D. The germline V and J ends were trimmed by 5 bases and 1 base, with 3 bases remaining between them. This CDR3 has 11 amino acids. Germline V gene lookup returns CDR1 PRHDT and CDR2 FYEKMQ (reference sequence). The CDR3 nucleotides read TGTGCCAGCAGCCCTTCCTACGAGCAGTACTTC. Protein: CASSPSYEQYF.

This chain uses TRBV4-2 with TRBJ2-5; TRBD1 matches 8 bases. J lost 2 bases, V lost 0 bases, and 8 bases had no gene match. Germline CDR1 is LGHNA and CDR2 is YNFKEQ. This CDR3 has 17 residues. CDR3 protein: CASSQERTGPLQETQYF. For the CDR3, the DNA is TGTGCCAGCAGCCAAGAGCGGACAGGGCCACTTCAAGAGACCCAGTACTTC.

V gene TRBV28 combines with J gene TRBJ2-2, with D maybe TRBD2 (6 bases). Germline CDR1 and CDR2: MDHEN and SYDVKM. Trimming removed 7 bases at V and 6 bases at J, with 15 bases between. The CDR3 contains 14 residues. The CDR3 nucleotides read TGTGCCAGCACCCCACAGACTAGTTCCGGGGAGCTGTTTTTT. Its protein product is CASTPQTSSGELFF.

The gene calls are TRBV7-2 and TRBJ2-7; 7 bases agree with TRBD2. Per the germline V gene, CDR1 is SGHTA and CDR2 is FQGNSA. This CDR3 is built from 14 residues. The ends lost 5 bases at V and 4 bases at J; junction bases unmatched: 8. The CDR3 spells CASSPASGTYEQYF. In DNA form, the CDR3 reads TGTGCCAGCAGCCCGGCAAGCGGGACTTACGAGCAGTACTTC.

The chain recombines TRBV19 with TRBJ1-1, with TRBD1 matching 8 bases. V lost 3 bases, J lost 6 bases, and 6 bases stayed unmatched. There are 14 residues in the CDR3. Germline V gene lookup returns CDR1 LNHDA and CDR2 SQIVND (reference sequence). The CDR3 loop is CASSMDRVIPEAFF. DNA of the CDR3: TGTGCCAGTAGTATGGACAGGGTTATTCCTGAAGCTTTCTTT.

This clone occurred once. This chain links TRBV5-5 with TRBJ1-1; D not certain. Trimming took 5 bases from V and 4 from J, leaving 18 bases between them. The CDR3 covers 15 residues. Per the germline V gene, CDR1 is SGHKS and CDR2 is YYEKEE (reference sequence). The CDR3 sequence is CASRSFQVSPTEAFF. The CDR3 nucleotides are TGTGCCAGCAGGTCCTTCCAGGTGTCGCCCACTGAAGCTTTCTTT.

This clone occurred a few times. A junction end diverges from the germline sequence, so it may reflect a read error. CDR3 sequence reads: CASSLATGFHEAFF. The CDR3 DNA follows: TGTGCTAGCAGCTTAGCCACAGGATTCCATGAAGCTTTCTTT. V gene TRBV7-7 combines with J gene TRBJ1-1, with a tentative D call TRBD1 (5 bases). From germline, CDR1 is SSHAT and CDR2 FNYEAQ (reference sequence). The CDR3 totals 14 residues.

This clone was recorded only once. This chain links TRBV28 with TRBJ1-2, with TRBD1 matching over 7 bases. With 11 bases clipped from V and 3 bases from J, the junction kept 3 bases outside the gene matches. Germline V gene sequence: CDR1 MDHEN, CDR2 SYDVKM. This CDR3 contains 11 residues. The CDR3 loop reads CAEGAYYGYTF. CDR3 coding DNA: TGTGCCGAGGGGGCTTACTATGGCTACACCTTC.